The rows below give T cell receptor beta chains drawn from one sample of a study of control samples from healthy donors and cancer patients. Some clones are missing from TCRdb's copy, which holds only in-frame ones; the method was immunoSEQ multiplex PCR. The sample has tens of thousands of clones, roughly 87% seen once. The sample taken for sequencing was PBMCs. Source of these receptors: a middle-aged man with colorectal cancer. Both conserved end residues are part of each CDR3. A D gene is named only where the DNA matches it firmly. Some rows mark clone size as missing; the rest say once, few, many or name a class of expanded clone.

>-|-|TRBV5-1|TRBJ1-1
CASSLAGASTEAFF
TGCGCCAGCAGCTTGGCCGGGGCAAGCACTGAAGCTTTCTTT
>TRBD2|-|TRBV5-1|TRBJ2-1
CASSFGLAGYNEQFF
TGCGCCAGCAGCTTCGGACTAGCGGGATACAATGAGCAGTTCTTC
>-|once|TRBV7-2|TRBJ2-7
CASSLGQNEQYF
TGTGCCAGCAGCTTAGGACAGAACGAGCAGTACTTC
>-|-|TRBV6-6|TRBJ1-5
CASTGQSNGQPQHF
TGTGCCAGCACCGGACAGTCAAATGGGCAGCCCCAGCATTTT
>-|-|TRBV5-1|TRBJ2-3
CASSLEKDTQYF
TGCGCCAGCAGCTTGGAGAAAGATACGCAGTATTTT
>TRBD1|-|TRBV27|TRBJ1-4
CASSWTGARTNEKLFF
TGTGCCAGCAGCTGGACAGGGGCTCGAACTAATGAAAAACTGTTTTTT
>-|-|TRBV6-5|TRBJ1-2
CASRRPGYGYTF
TGTGCCAGCAGACGGCCAGGGTATGGCTACACCTTC
>-|once|TRBV19|TRBJ2-7
CASSGAVDLLEPVDEQYF
TGTGCCAGTAGTGGGGCCGTAGACCTACTTGAGCCGGTTGACGAGCAGTACTTC
>-|-|TRBV5-5|TRBJ1-5
CASSLISGSVQPQHF
TGTGCCAGCAGCTTGATAAGTGGGAGTGTTCAGCCCCAGCATTTT
>-|few|TRBV5-1|TRBJ1-1
CASSIFGTSKYTEAFF
TGCGCCAGCAGCATCTTCGGGACATCTAAGTACACTGAAGCTTTCTTT
>-|once|TRBV9|TRBJ2-3
CASSAHLRFGSSTDTQYF
TGTGCCAGCAGCGCTCACCTTAGATTCGGGAGTAGCACAGATACGCAGTATTTT
>TRBD2|-|TRBV6-1|TRBJ2-2
CASSERGTSGSTNTGELFF
TGTGCCAGCAGTGAAAGAGGGACTAGCGGGAGCACAAACACCGGGGAGCTGTTTTTT
>-|-|TRBV2|TRBJ1-5
CASSAPAGEASWSQPQHF
TGTGCCAGCAGTGCCCCGGCAGGGGAGGCATCTTGGTCTCAGCCCCAGCATTTT